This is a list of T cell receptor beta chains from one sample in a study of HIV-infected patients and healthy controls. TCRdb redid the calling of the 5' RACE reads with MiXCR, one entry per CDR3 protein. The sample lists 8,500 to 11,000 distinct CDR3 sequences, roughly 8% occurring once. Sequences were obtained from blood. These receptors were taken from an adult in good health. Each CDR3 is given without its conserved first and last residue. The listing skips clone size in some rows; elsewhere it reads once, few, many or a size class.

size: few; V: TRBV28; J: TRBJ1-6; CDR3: ASSLYGTAPGESPLH
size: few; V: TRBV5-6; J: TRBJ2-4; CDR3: ASSANRDAKNIQY
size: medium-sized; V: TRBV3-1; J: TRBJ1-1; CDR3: ASSSLGSTEAF
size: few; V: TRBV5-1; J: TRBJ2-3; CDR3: ASSLDSGRSDTQY
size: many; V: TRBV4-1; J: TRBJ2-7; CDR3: ASSQTGTGVGYEQY
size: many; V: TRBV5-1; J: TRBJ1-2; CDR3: ASSSLPGQGTYGYT
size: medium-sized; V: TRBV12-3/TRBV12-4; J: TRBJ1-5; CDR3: ASRRDRVDQPQH
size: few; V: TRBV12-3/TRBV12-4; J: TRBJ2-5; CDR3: ASNFGGAPRTQY
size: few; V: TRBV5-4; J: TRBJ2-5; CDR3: ASSLVAAQETQY
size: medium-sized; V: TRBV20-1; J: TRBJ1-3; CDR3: SVSGKLGNTIY
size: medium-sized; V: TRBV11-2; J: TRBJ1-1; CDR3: ASSLSRGQTEAF
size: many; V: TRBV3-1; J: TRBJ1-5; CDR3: ASSQSFRGANQPQH
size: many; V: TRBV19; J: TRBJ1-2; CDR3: ASTRDRGGYT
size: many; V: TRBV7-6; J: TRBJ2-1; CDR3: ASSLAPSDEQF
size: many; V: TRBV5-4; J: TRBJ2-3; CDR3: ASSLNLGRSTDTQY
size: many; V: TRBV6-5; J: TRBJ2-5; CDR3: ASSYSAPQGTQY
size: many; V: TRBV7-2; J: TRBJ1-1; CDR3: ASSPGSLNTEAF
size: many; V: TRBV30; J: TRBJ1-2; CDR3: AWSAYGMSSNYGYT
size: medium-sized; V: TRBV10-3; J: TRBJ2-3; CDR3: AISESGLADYTQY
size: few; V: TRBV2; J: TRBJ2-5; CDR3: ASERGAEETQY
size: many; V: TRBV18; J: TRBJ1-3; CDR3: ASSPDRTSSGNTIY
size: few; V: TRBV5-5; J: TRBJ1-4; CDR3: ASSFFLVENYGGLF
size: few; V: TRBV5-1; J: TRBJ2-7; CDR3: ASRNGWSEQY
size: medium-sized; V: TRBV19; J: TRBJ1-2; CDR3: ASSIEKGGYT
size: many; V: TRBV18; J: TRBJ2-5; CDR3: ASSPPSGQETQY
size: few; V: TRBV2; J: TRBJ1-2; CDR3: ASSETVGTGYGYT
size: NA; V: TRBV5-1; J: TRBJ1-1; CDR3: ASSGRGAEAF
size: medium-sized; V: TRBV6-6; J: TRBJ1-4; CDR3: ASGRGEKLF
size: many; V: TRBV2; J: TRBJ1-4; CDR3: ASSRRGQGEKLF
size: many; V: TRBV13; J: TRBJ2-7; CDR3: ASSGGDKQRYEQY
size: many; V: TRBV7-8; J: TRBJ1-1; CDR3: ASSLRTEGSTF
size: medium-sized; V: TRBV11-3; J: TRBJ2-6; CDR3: ASSLGGGRGSGANVLT
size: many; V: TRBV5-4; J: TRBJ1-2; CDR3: ASSFQGGNYGYT
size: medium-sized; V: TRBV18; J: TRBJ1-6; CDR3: ASSPGVGLSPLH
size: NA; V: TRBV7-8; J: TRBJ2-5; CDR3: ASSRGTQETQY
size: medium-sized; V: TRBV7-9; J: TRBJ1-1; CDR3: ASSRRQANTEAF
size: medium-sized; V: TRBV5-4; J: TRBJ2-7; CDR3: ASSLKGYSYEQY
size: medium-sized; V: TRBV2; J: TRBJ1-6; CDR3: ASSEFGGKNSPLH
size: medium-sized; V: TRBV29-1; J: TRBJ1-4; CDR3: SVLEDRGNEKLF
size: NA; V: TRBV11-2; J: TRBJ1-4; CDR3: ASSQGTGTGEKLF
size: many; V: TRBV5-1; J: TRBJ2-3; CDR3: ASSSGRTDTQY
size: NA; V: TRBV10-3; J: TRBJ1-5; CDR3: AISVDRGNQPQH
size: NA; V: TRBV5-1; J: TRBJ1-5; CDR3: ASSLDGRPNQPQH
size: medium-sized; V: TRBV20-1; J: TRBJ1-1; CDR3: SAKTLGQGNTEAF